This entry describes one T cell receptor (beta chain). Which antigen it targets is not known. Base qualities are missing; no much larger clone stands one base away. Measured from the cysteine to the phenylalanine, the CDR3 is 17 residues long. Only the CDR3 portion is preserved as DNA: 51 bases, with reading frame beginning at the first base. Via the germline V gene, CDR1 is SGHVS and CDR2 FQNEAQ. V is trimmed back by 2 bases and J by 3 bases, and the junction contains 9 bases that no gene match accounts for. The data belong to a study of blood T cells in healthy people across ages (dated by TCRdb to the mid-2010s). Describing the broader study: In model experiments, template switching captured about one uniquely barcoded TCR beta cDNA molecule for every two T cells. The study analyzed two additional independent replicas of 1 million unique cDNA reads from the same blood draw for two donors, one aged 18 to 30 and one aged 80 or older. Donors were grouped into four age groups: young (average approximately 16 years), middle-aged (around 39), aged (about 60) and long-lived (around 82). Donors of different ages were randomly distributed across sequencing lanes to avoid experimental bias. The study measured age-related changes in TCR beta repertoire diversity using deep sequencing normalized with unique cDNA molecular identifiers.

Study-wide findings and limitations: The long-lived group showed more naive CD4+ T cells, fewer expanded clones and increased TCR diversity than the aged group, suggesting age selection. Observed TCR beta diversity correlated strongly with the percentage of naive T cells measured by flow cytometry. Observed TCR beta diversity per million T cells fell roughly linearly with age, and a significant reduction was already apparent by age around 40. Estimates of total diversity based on one million sequenced T cells were regarded as lower bounds and as underestimates. Because donor CMV infection status was unknown, age-related changes in expanded clonotypes were potentially confounded. Conclusive comparison of naive and antigen-experienced compartments was prevented by the profiling of bulk unsorted PBMCs.

The library was generated by 5' RACE. The sequencing machine was an Illumina HiSeq 2500. The second PCR ran for roughly 7 to 11 cycles and used a J-beta primer mix along with a sample-barcoded 5' primer. A template-switch 5' adaptor carrying 12 random nucleotides introduced a unique molecular identifier onto each TCR beta cDNA molecule. Each sample yielded at least 2.5 million CDR3-containing paired-end reads. The Mint cDNA synthesis kit, primed by a TRBC-specific oligonucleotide, was used to synthesize first-strand cDNA from all RNA. After uracil-DNA glycosylase treatment, a first 18-cycle PCR used universal primers M1SS and BC2_uni_R on all cDNA. The authors' pipeline ran thus. For normalization, 1 million high-quality reads were randomly selected from each sample, with every read carrying a distinct molecular identifier. Reads sharing molecular identifiers were discarded rather than binned into consensus sequences. CDR3 identification, clonotype clustering and error correction used MiTCR with a Q25 quality threshold and the strictest error-elimination algorithm. Lower-bound total TCR beta diversity was estimated with a nonparametric unseen species model using Euler transformation. TCRdb reprocessing: public reads trimmed at Q25 with fastp, clones called with MiXCR, in-frame beta chains kept. Rows are combined by CDR3 protein, so each entry shows the most common genes and DNA. These V and J calls are TCRdb output, not the study's own analysis. The sample records approximately 1.5 million distinct CDR3 sequences, around 35% of which are singletons. The ten largest make up over 9% of the sample.

Systemically healthy Caucasian individuals from Russia, some 38 in total and aged about 6 to 90 years, were included as donors. About 9.8 milliliters of peripheral blood were drawn from each donor into EDTA-treated Vacutainer tubes. PBMCs were isolated by Ficoll-Paque density-gradient centrifugation, with at least 6.5 million obtained per sample. Trizol reagent was used to extract total RNA from the PBMCs, yielding at least 5 micrograms per sample. The percentages of naive CD45RAhigh/CD27high T cells were determined by flow cytometry on a PBMC aliquot from every donor. The clonotype comes from a woman aged 25 to 39 in good health. The sequence is built from TRBV7-8 and TRBJ2-5; TRBD2 lines up with 10 middle nucleotides. The sample taken for sequencing was blood. The nucleotide sequence is TGTGCCAGCAGCTTATTTACTAGCGGGACCCTTAAAGAGACCCAGTACTTC. It codes for CASSLFTSGTLKETQYF.